This T cell receptor (beta chain) stems from a study of spatial heterogeneity in lung cancer. In the study overall: In the raw reads, each unique TCR and UMI combination was present more than ten times on average.

The study tagged each TCR cDNA molecule with a unique molecular identifier. TCRdb re-called the 5' RACE reads through MiXCR, storing one row per CDR3 protein. The table lists about 95,000 distinct CDR3 sequences, approximately 8.2% of them singletons, with around 7% in the top ten. This CDR3 comprises 13 residues. Germline V gives CDR1 MNHEY, CDR2 SVGEGT. The V and J ends lost 8 bases and 6 bases, in that order; junction bases with no gene match: 3. Documented time point: sample taken at primary tumor resection. Whole RNA, which was extracted from tumor, nontumor lung tissue or frozen PBMC, was sequenced without any cell sorting. Donors were under 90 untreated early-stage non-small cell lung cancer patients.

The TCR sequence derives from a male donor with early-stage non-small cell lung cancer. The chain employs TRBV6-2 or TRBV6-3 and TRBJ2-2; 10 bases line up with TRBD1. The sequences come from PBMCs, collected at surgery. CDR3: CASDRGPAGELFF. CDR3 DNA sequence: TGTGCCAGCGACAGGGGGCCGGCCGGGGAGCTGTTTTTT.